What follows describes a single T cell receptor (beta chain). Unique molecular identifiers were incorporated into the prepared TCRbeta library. MiXCR, run by TCRdb on the PCR reads, gives a single entry per CDR3 protein. The sample carries around 960,000 distinct CDR3 sequences, about 30% recorded once. The data were obtained in a study of T-cell reconstitution after alpha-beta-depleted transplantation in children. Material: PBMCs, mostly from graft donor cells, obtained 360 days after TCRalphabeta/CD19-depleted stem cell transplant. This sequence originates from a boy less than two years old who had a stem cell transplant for SCID, so the T cells may come from the graft donor.

DNA for the CDR3: TGTGCCACCACCCCAGTGAACACCGGGGAGCTGTTTTTT. Translating gives CATTPVNTGELFF. The rearrangement joins TRBV11-2 to TRBJ2-2; no definite D call. This CDR3 has 13 amino acids. V was trimmed by 10 bases and J by 1 base, leaving 10 bases between them. Germline loops: CDR1 SGHAT, CDR2 FQNNGV.